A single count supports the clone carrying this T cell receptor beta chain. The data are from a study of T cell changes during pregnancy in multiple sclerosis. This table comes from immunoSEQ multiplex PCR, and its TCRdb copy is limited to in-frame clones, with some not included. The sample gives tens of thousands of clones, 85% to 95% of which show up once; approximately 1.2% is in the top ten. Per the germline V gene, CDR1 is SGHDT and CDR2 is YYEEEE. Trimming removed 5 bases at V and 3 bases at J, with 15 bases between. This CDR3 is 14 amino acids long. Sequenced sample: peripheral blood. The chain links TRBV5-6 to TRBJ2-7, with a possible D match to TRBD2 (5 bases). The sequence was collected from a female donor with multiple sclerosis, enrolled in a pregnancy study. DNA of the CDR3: TGTGCCAGCAGTGGCGGGCATAGCGTCTACGAGCAGTACTTC. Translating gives CASSGGHSVYEQYF. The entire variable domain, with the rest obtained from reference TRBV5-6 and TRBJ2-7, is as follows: DAGVTQSPTHLIKTRGQQVTLRCSPKSGHDTVSWYQQALGQGPQFIFQYYEEEERQRGNFPDRFSGHQFPNYSSELNVNALLLGDSALYLCASSGGHSVYEQYFGPGTRLTVT.